This TCR beta chain is drawn from a study of identical twins. Regarding the study as a whole: Beta clonotypes that were abundant in cord blood contained fewer insertions, a pattern absent from memory repertoires.

A universal primer site was created by template switching, with the cDNA bearing unique molecular identifiers. TCRdb used MiXCR to reprocess the 5' RACE reads, holding one entry per CDR3 protein. The sample holds about 280,000 distinct CDR3 sequences; approximately 8% are singletons and the top ten take 2.1%. Germline CDR1 and CDR2: LNHDA and SQIVND (reference sequence). CDR3 length equals 11 residues. Trimming shortened V by 10 bases and J by 5 bases, and 9 bases separated the two germline ends. This clonotype was seen only once. Its antigen remains unidentified. These data also formed part of another study, on yellow fever vaccine responses in identical twins.

The source of this sequence is a woman under 30 in good health. The specimen was memory (CD45RO+) T cells sorted from blood. J is TRBJ2-1 and V is TRBV19, with unresolved D. The DNA for the CDR3 is TGTGCCACCGCATTAAACAATGAGCAGTTCTTC. Amino acids: CATALNNEQFF.